The 27 T cell receptor beta chains given below trace back to one sample, sequenced in a study of beta chain features in type 1 diabetes. The investigators reverse transcribed all of the isolated RNA, so they sequenced expressed TCRB transcripts. Profiling relied on immunoSEQ multiplex PCR, and the TCRdb table lists in-frame clones only, not all of them. The sample lists about 240,000 clones; about 25% were seen once. The sample taken for sequencing was central memory CD4+ T cells from blood. Every receptor here comes from a man aged 25 to 45 in good health.

The V gene is TRBV7-6, the J gene TRBJ2-5, with TRBD1 matching 11 bases. The CDR3 totals 17 residues. CDR1 is SGHVS and CDR2 is FNYEAQ in the germline V gene. V shed 2 bases and J 2 bases; nucleotides not matched to a gene: 7. The CDR3 DNA reads TGTGCCAGCAGCTTACAAGGACAGGGGGCGAATCAAGAGACCCAGTACTTC. Translated, it gives CASSLQGQGANQETQYF. Using reference TRBV7-6 and TRBJ2-5 for the parts outside the CDR3, the full variable domain is GAGVSQSPRYKVTKRGQDVALRCDPISGHVSLYWYRQALGQGPEFLTYFNYEAQQDKSGLPNDRFSAERPEGSISTLTIQRTEQRDSAMYRCASSLQGQGANQETQYFGPGTRLLVL.

A word on this clone: The same CDR3 is also encoded by other DNA sequences in this sample. V gene TRBV30 combines with J gene TRBJ1-5; D unresolved. This CDR3 comprises 17 residues. V was trimmed by 0 bases and J by 4 bases, leaving 19 bases between them. Germline V gives CDR1 GTSNPN, CDR2 SVGIG (reference sequence). The CDR3, as DNA: TGTGCCTGGAGTGTGAATCGGCTCCGACGATTGAATCAGCCCCAGCATTTT. As protein: CAWSVNRLRRLNQPQHF.

As concerns this clone: The same CDR3 is also encoded by other DNA sequences in this sample. The chain links TRBV9 to TRBJ2-1; perhaps TRBD2 as D (6 bases). The V and J ends lost 3 bases and 3 bases respectively, with 13 bases between them. Germline V gene sequence: CDR1 SGDLS, CDR2 YYNGEE. This CDR3 contains 15 residues. The CDR3 bases are TGTGCCAGCAGCGCGACCGGGACTTTCTACAATGAGCAGTTCTTC. Translated: CASSATGTFYNEQFF. Using reference TRBV9 and TRBJ2-1 for the parts outside the CDR3, the full variable domain is DSGVTQTPKHLITATGQRVTLRCSPRSGDLSVYWYQQSLDQGLQFLIQYYNGEERAKGNILERFSAQQFPDLHSELNLSSLELGDSALYFCASSATGTFYNEQFFGPGTRLTVL.

The chain recombines TRBV28 with TRBJ2-7; 7 nucleotides align to TRBD1. The CDR3 sequence is 15 residues long. V was clipped by 5 bases and J by 1 base; unmatched bases: 8. Per germline, CDR1 MDHEN and CDR2 SYDVKM. CDR3 sequence reads: CASSPMTGRSYEQYF. CDR3 bases: TGTGCCAGCAGTCCCATGACAGGGCGGTCCTACGAGCAGTACTTC.

There are a few counts of this clone. Given a much more abundant clone one base away, this may be a read error. The chain joins TRBV30 to TRBJ2-1; possibly TRBD1 or TRBD2 for D (6 bases each). The germline CDR1 and CDR2 sequences are GTSNPN and SVGIG (reference sequence). With 3 bases removed from V and 0 bases from J, the gap between germline ends came to 18 bases. The CDR3 runs to 17 residues. The CDR3 region is CAWRLPGASSSYNEQFF. The CDR3 DNA is TGTGCCTGGAGGCTCCCGGGGGCCTCAAGCTCCTACAATGAGCAGTTCTTC.

This chain connects TRBV14 to TRBJ2-1; no reliable D call. Germline V gene lookup returns CDR1 SGHDN and CDR2 FVKESK. The CDR3 loop spans 15 amino acids. Deletions cut 4 bases from V and 2 bases from J, with 12 bases between. CDR3 region: CASSPNRNAYNEQFF. CDR3 nucleotides: TGTGCCAGCAGCCCCAACCGAAACGCCTACAATGAGCAGTTCTTC.

The rearrangement uses TRBV25-1 and TRBJ2-7; no definite D call. Trimming cost V 2 bases and J 3 bases, with 5 bases left between them. CDR3 length: 12 residues. Germline values: CDR1 MGHDK, CDR2 SYGVNS. The CDR3 sequence: CASSEGIYEQYF. As DNA, the CDR3 is TGTGCCAGCAGTGAAGGGATCTACGAGCAGTACTTC.

This clone turned up a few times. The rearrangement links TRBV19 to TRBJ1-2; D possibly corresponds to TRBD1 (6 bases). The CDR3 loop spans 15 amino acids. The germline gives CDR1 LNHDA, CDR2 SQIVND (reference sequence). The V end lost 5 bases, the J end lost 4 bases, and 17 bases lay between the germline ends. This CDR3 is CASSPQGTPFYGYTF. The CDR3, as DNA: TGTGCCAGTAGTCCTCAGGGGACACCTTTCTATGGCTACACCTTC.

This clone occurred a few times. V and J are TRBV30 and TRBJ2-1; unclear D gene. The germline V and J ends were trimmed by 3 bases and 7 bases, with 7 bases remaining between them. Germline lookup yields CDR1 GTSNPN and CDR2 SVGIG (reference sequence). The CDR3 runs to 11 residues. The CDR3 region is CAWRVKNEQFF. Written as DNA, the CDR3 is TGTGCCTGGAGAGTGAAGAATGAGCAGTTCTTC. The full variable domain, in which reference TRBV30 and TRBJ2-1 provide the parts outside the CDR3, is SQTIHQWPATLVQPVGSPLSLECTVEGTSNPNLYWYRQAAGRGLQLLFYSVGIGQISSEVPQNLSASRPQDRQFILSSKKLLLSDSGFYLCAWRVKNEQFFGPGTRLTVL.

This chain links TRBV2 with TRBJ1-1, with no clear D. This CDR3 region has 12 residues. Per the germline V gene, CDR1 is SNHLY and CDR2 is FYNNEI. V gave up 6 bases and J gave up 1 base, with 6 bases separating them. In DNA, the CDR3 is TGTGCCAGCAGGACTCAGAACACTGAAGCTTTCTTT. Protein product: CASRTQNTEAFF.

The gene calls are TRBV2 and TRBJ2-5, with D perhaps assigned TRBD1 or TRBD2 (5 bases each). The J call may be incorrect, as the DNA end agrees better with TRBJ2-7. The CDR3 totals 13 residues. Germline V lookup: CDR1 SNHLY, CDR2 FYNNEI. CDR3 sequence: CASSGGRRREQYF. The CDR3 region has the DNA TGTGCCAGCAGTGGGGGCAGGAGGCGCGAGCAGTACTTC.

This clone was seen a handful of times. The chain joins TRBV6-5 to TRBJ2-1; D may be TRBD1 (5 bases). CDR3 length: 13 amino acids. The V end lost 5 bases, the J end lost 3 bases, and 8 bases lay between the germline ends. The germline gives CDR1 MNHEY, CDR2 SVGAGI. The CDR3 DNA sequence: TGTGCCAGCAGTCCCGACAGCTACAATGAGCAGTTCTTC. Its protein is CASSPDSYNEQFF.

A word on this clone: The same CDR3 can be traced to other DNA sequences in this sample. This chain links TRBV29-1 with TRBJ2-3, with a possible D match to TRBD2 (6 bases). In germline, CDR1 is SQVTM, CDR2 ANQGSEA. CDR3 length: 12 residues. V was cut by 0 bases and J by 6 bases, with 7 bases left in between. CDR3 sequence: CSVEDGGDTQYF. CDR3 DNA: TGCAGCGTTGAAGATGGGGGGGATACGCAGTATTTT.

This clone showed up just a few times. The V and J genes are TRBV30 and TRBJ2-1, with 8 bases that match TRBD2. CDR3 length: 15 residues. Germline V gene data show CDR1 as GTSNPN and CDR2 as SVGIG (reference sequence). V trimming: 0 bases; J trimming: 5 bases; junction bases outside the gene matches: 6. CDR3 in amino acids: CAWSVWRGAHNEQFF. The CDR3 DNA reads as TGTGCCTGGAGTGTGTGGCGGGGGGCGCACAATGAGCAGTTCTTC.

This clone was counted between two and nine times. The V call is TRBV30, the J call TRBJ1-1; a weak D match, TRBD1 (5 bases). The germline V and J ends were trimmed by 5 bases and 1 base, with 11 bases remaining between them. The CDR3 contains 13 residues. Germline V lookup: CDR1 GTSNPN, CDR2 SVGIG (reference sequence). The CDR3 spells CAWGRQPNTEAFF. The CDR3 nucleotides read TGTGCCTGGGGGAGACAGCCGAACACTGAAGCTTTCTTT.

V and J are TRBV5-1 and TRBJ2-2, with D possibly matching TRBD2 (6 bases). V shed 5 bases and J shed 0 bases, with 14 bases lying between them. The CDR3 spans 16 residues. Looked up from germline, CDR1 is SGHRS and CDR2 is YFSETQ. The CDR3 nucleotides are TGCGCCAGCAGAGTAGGGCGGGGCTCGAACACCGGGGAGCTGTTTTTT. This translates into CASRVGRGSNTGELFF.

The chain links TRBV5-4 to TRBJ2-5; D not resolved. CDR3 length equals 14 residues. Germline CDR1 reads SGHNT; CDR2 reads YYREEE (reference sequence). Trimming stripped 0 bases from V and 1 base from J, with 7 bases between. This CDR3 is CASSLEPVQETQYF. The CDR3 DNA reads as TGTGCCAGCAGCTTGGAACCAGTCCAAGAGACCCAGTACTTC.

The table lists this clone with many counts. The chain recombines TRBV2 with TRBJ2-7; 9 bases are shared with TRBD2. There are 13 residues in the CDR3. J lost 5 bases, V lost 8 bases, and 7 bases had no gene match. Germline loops: CDR1 SNHLY, CDR2 FYNNEI. DNA of the CDR3: TGTGCCAGCTCGGGACTAGCCGACCACGAGCAGTACTTC. Protein sequence: CASSGLADHEQYF.

The gene calls are TRBV7-2 and TRBJ2-7; D unclear. Looked up from germline, CDR1 is SGHTA and CDR2 is FQGNSA. Trimming shortened V by 1 base and J by 3 bases, and 13 bases separated the two germline ends. This CDR3 spans 15 amino acids. The CDR3 nucleotides are TGTGCCAGCAGCTTAGACTACAATACGCACTACGAGCAGTACTTC. This translates into CASSLDYNTHYEQYF.

Many counts were recorded for this clone. The CDR3, as DNA: TGCGCCAGCAGCCAATCCTCCGTCCTGAGTATTCAGTACTTC. This gives the protein CASSQSSVLSIQYF. The chain recombines TRBV4-1 with TRBJ2-4, with D unclear. Per the germline V gene, CDR1 is MGHRA and CDR2 is YSYEKL. V lost 2 bases and J 10 bases, leaving 15 bases between the germline ends. The CDR3 contains 14 residues.

This clone showed up just a few times. This rearrangement joins TRBV15 to TRBJ2-2, with D perhaps TRBD2 (5 bases). The CDR3 sequence is 16 residues long. Per the germline V gene, CDR1 is LNHNV and CDR2 is YYDKDF (reference sequence). V shed 5 bases and J shed 0 bases, with 13 bases lying between them. This CDR3 reads CATSGRTGANTGELFF. CDR3 DNA: TGTGCCACCAGCGGCAGGACTGGGGCGAACACCGGGGAGCTGTTTTTT. Drawing the rest from reference TRBV15 and TRBJ2-2, the complete variable domain is DAMVIQNPRYQVTQFGKPVTLSCSQTLNHNVMYWYQQKSSQAPKLLFHYYDKDFNNEADTPDNFQSRRPNTSFCFLDIRSPGLGDTAMYLCATSGRTGANTGELFFGEGSRLTVL.

The chain has TRBV15 and TRBJ2-1; 13 nucleotides match TRBD2. V was pared by 6 bases and J by 0 bases, with 5 bases of the junction left unmatched. The CDR3 consists of 17 residues. From germline, CDR1 is LNHNV and CDR2 YYDKDF (reference sequence). The CDR3 DNA reads TGTGCCACCAGAGGGACTAGCGGGGCTGTCTCCTACAATGAGCAGTTCTTC. It specifies CATRGTSGAVSYNEQFF.

This clone was seen many times. The chain is built from TRBV6-5 and TRBJ1-5; D is unresolved. This CDR3 contains 13 residues. In germline, CDR1 is MNHEY, CDR2 SVGAGI. The V gene lost 6 bases and the J gene lost 6 bases, with 12 bases spanning the gap. The DNA for the CDR3 is TGTGCCAGCAGAGGGATCTCGGGTCAGCCCCAGCATTTT. Translating gives CASRGISGQPQHF.

This clone was detected ten times or more. The chain is built from TRBV28 and TRBJ2-5; D uncertain. There are 12 residues in the CDR3. Germline V gives CDR1 MDHEN, CDR2 SYDVKM. The V end was cut by 2 bases, the J end by 9 bases, with 10 bases between. The CDR3 sequence: CASSLVRWAQYF. In nucleotides, the CDR3 is TGTGCCAGCAGTTTAGTCAGATGGGCCCAGTACTTC.

This clone was counted a few times. The V gene is TRBV18, the J gene TRBJ2-7, with D possibly matching TRBD1 (5 bases). This CDR3 comprises 13 residues. V dropped 0 bases and J dropped 4 bases, with 7 bases sitting between them. Germline-derived CDR1 and CDR2 are KGHSH and LQKENI. This chain's CDR3 is CASSPPGRYEQYF. The CDR3 region has the DNA TGTGCCAGCTCACCACCGGGGCGGTACGAGCAGTACTTC.

The rearrangement links TRBV7-2 to TRBJ2-4; D might be TRBD1 (5 bases). This CDR3 has 15 residues. Germline CDR1 reads SGHTA; CDR2 reads FQGNSA. Trimming left V 4 bases short and J 0 bases short, with 10 bases between. The CDR3 region has the DNA TGTGCCAGCAGCTCTCGACAGTTAGCCAAAAACATTCAGTACTTC. Its protein is CASSSRQLAKNIQYF.

This clone has a handful of counts. V and J are TRBV27 and TRBJ1-6; D remains unclear. CDR3 length: 15 residues. Germline-derived CDR1 and CDR2 are MNHEY and SMNVEV (reference sequence). The ends were cut back, 4 bases at V and 5 bases at J, with 12 bases in the middle. The CDR3 is CASSSSGFNNSPLHF. Here the CDR3 DNA reads TGTGCCAGCAGTTCGTCGGGGTTCAATAATTCACCCCTCCACTTT.